This T cell receptor beta chain was documented in a study of blood T cell repertoires in COVID-19. About the study: Italy, Spain and the United States were the sources of the convalescent and acute COVID-19 samples. The cDNA or gDNA used as material had been derived from T cells, B-cell-depleted T cells, or PBMCs.

V lost 8 bases to trimming and J lost 5 bases; unmatched junction nucleotides: 11. The CDR3 is 15 amino acids. In the original processing: Amplifying reference gene primers gave estimates of nucleated cell counts. Data came from immunoSEQ multiplex PCR; TCRdb stores just in-frame clones and leaves some out. V, J and clone size reflect that table, while D and trimming were determined from the DNA. The sample lists tens of thousands of clones, roughly 80% occurring once. Sequencing used peripheral blood. The origin of this receptor is a human donor in a cohort sampled during active COVID-19. The chain employs TRBV23-1 and TRBJ2-5; TRBD2 aligns across 10 bases. Being an ORF, TRBV23-1 has a function that is uncertain. CDR3 region: CASPLLAGNLETQYF. The CDR3 bases are TGCGCCAGCCCATTACTAGCGGGGAATTTGGAGACCCAGTACTTC.